This TCR beta chain was sequenced during a study of shared clonotypes between healthy human individuals. General study results and limits: Represented diversity, genetic and exposure-history alike, was limited by few donors. The generation probabilities recorded for non-shared clonotypes fell below those of clonotypes shared by all four donors.

Trimming at V came to 5 bases and at J to 4 bases, leaving 6 bases not matched to a gene. Germline V CDR1 and CDR2: LNHNV, YYDKDF (reference sequence). The CDR3 has 15 residues. Nashville, Tennessee was home to all donors, each a Caucasian adult. Worth noting for this clone: Its antigen is unknown.

The genomic DNA of each subset was split evenly across several immunoSEQ plates. Repertoires were generated with immunoSEQ multiplex PCR, while TCRdb's copy carries only in-frame clones and drops some. The sample carries 2 million to 2.5 million clones, approximately 96% recorded once. The V call is TRBV15, the J call TRBJ1-3; 9 nucleotides align to TRBD1. The sequence derives from a man aged 18 to 29 in good health. Sequenced input: naive CD4+ T cells sorted from blood. Subset meaning: CD45RA+ positively selected. Here the CDR3 DNA reads TGTGCCACCAGCTTGGACAGGGGATCGGGAAACACCATATATTTT. Translated, it gives CATSLDRGSGNTIYF.